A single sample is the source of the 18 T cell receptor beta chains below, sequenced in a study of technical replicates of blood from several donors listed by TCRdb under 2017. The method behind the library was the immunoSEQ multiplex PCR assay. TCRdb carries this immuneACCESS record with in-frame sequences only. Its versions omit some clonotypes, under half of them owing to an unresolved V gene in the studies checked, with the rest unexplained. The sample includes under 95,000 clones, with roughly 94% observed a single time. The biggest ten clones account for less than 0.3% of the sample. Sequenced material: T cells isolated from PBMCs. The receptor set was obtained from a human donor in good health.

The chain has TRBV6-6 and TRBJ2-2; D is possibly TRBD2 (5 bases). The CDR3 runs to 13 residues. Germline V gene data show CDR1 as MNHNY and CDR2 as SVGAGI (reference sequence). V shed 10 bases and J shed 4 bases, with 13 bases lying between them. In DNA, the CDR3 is TGTGCCACCGAGGGAGCCTCCACCGGGGAGCTGTTTTTT. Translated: CATEGASTGELFF.

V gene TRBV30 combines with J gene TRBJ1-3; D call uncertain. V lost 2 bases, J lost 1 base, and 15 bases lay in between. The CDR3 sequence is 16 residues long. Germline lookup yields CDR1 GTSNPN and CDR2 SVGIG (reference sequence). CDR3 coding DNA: TGTGCCTGGAGTCCTACTAGGGCGAATTCTGGAAACACCATATATTTT. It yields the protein CAWSPTRANSGNTIYF.

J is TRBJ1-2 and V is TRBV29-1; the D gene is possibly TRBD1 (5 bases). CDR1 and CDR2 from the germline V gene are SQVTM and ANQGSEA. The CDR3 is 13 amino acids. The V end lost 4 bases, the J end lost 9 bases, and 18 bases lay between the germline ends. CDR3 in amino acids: CSVVEGEVNRYTF. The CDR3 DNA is TGCAGCGTTGTTGAAGGGGAGGTAAATCGCTACACCTTC.

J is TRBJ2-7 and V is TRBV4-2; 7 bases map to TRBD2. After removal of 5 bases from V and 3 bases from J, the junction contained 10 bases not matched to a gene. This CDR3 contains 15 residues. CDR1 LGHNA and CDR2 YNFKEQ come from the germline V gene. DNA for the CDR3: TGTGCCAGCAGCGGTGGGGGGGGGATAGGCTACGAGCAGTACTTC. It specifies CASSGGGGIGYEQYF.

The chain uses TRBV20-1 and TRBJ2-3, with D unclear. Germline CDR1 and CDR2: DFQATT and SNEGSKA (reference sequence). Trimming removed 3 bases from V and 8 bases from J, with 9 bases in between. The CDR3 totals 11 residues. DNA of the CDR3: TGCAGTGCTAGGAGCCGAGGTACGCAGTATTTT. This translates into CSARSRGTQYF.

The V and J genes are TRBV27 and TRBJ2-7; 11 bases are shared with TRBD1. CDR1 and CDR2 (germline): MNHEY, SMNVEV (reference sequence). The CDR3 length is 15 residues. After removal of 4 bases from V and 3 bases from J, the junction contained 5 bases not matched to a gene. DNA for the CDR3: TGTGCCAGCAGTTCCTGGACAGGGGGCCTCTACGAGCAGTACTTC. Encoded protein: CASSSWTGGLYEQYF.

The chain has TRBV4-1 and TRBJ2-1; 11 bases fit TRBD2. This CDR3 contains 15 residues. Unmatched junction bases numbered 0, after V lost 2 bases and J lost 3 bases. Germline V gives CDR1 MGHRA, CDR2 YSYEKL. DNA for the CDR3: TGCGCCAGCAGCCAACTAGCGGGGGGCTACAATGAGCAGTTCTTC. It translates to CASSQLAGGYNEQFF.

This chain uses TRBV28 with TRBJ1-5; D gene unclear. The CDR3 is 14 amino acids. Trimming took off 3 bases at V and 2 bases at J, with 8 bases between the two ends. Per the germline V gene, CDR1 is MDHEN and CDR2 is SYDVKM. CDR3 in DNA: TGTGCCAGCAGTTTGACTTCGGGCAATCAGCCCCAGCATTTT. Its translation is CASSLTSGNQPQHF.

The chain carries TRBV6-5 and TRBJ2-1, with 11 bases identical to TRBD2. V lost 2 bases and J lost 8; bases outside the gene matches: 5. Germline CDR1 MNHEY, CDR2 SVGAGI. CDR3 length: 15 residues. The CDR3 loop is CASSYETSGNHEQFF. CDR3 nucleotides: TGTGCCAGCAGTTACGAGACTAGCGGGAATCATGAGCAGTTCTTC.

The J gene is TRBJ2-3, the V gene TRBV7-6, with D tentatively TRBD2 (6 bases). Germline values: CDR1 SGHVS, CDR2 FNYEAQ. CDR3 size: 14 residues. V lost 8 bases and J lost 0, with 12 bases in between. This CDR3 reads CASRLSGSTDTQYF. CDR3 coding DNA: TGTGCCAGCCGTTTGAGCGGGAGCACAGATACGCAGTATTTT. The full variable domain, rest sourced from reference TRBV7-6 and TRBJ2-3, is GAGVSQSPRYKVTKRGQDVALRCDPISGHVSLYWYRQALGQGPEFLTYFNYEAQQDKSGLPNDRFSAERPEGSISTLTIQRTEQRDSAMYRCASRLSGSTDTQYFGPGTRLTVL.

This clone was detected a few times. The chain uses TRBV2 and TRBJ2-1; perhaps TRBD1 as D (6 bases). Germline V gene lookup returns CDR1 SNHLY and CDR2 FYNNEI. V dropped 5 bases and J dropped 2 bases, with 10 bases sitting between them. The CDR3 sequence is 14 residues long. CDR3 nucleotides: TGTGCCAGCAGTCTCACAGGGACCTACAATGAGCAGTTCTTC. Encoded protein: CASSLTGTYNEQFF.

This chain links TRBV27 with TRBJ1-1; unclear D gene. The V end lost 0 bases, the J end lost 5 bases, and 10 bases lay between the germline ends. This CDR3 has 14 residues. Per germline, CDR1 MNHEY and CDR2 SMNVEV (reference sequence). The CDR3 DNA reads TGTGCCAGCAGTTTATCGAGGGCGCATACTGAAGCTTTCTTT. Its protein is CASSLSRAHTEAFF.

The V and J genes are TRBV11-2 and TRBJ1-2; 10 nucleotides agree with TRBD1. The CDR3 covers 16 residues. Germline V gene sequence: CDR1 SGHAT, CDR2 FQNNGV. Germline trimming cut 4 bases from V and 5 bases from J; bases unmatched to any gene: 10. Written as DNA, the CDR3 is TGTGCCAGCAGCTCCCTAACGGGGGGACAGGGGTATGGCTACACCTTC. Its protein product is CASSSLTGGQGYGYTF. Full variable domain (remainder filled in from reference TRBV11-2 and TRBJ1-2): EAGVAQSPRYKIIEKRQSVAFWCNPISGHATLYWYQQILGQGPKLLIQFQNNGVVDDSQLPKDRFSAERLKGVDSTLKIQPAKLEDSAVYLCASSSLTGGQGYGYTFGSGTRLTVV.

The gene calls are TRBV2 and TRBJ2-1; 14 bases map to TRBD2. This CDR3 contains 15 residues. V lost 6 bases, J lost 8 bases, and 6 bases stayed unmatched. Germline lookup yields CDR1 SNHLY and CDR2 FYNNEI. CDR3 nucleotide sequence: TGTGCCAGCAGCGAGACTAGCGGGAGGGCCGATGAGCAGTTCTTC. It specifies CASSETSGRADEQFF.

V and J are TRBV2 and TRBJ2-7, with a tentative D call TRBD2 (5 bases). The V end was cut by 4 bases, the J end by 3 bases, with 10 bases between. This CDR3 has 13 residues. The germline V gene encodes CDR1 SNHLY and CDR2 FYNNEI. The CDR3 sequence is CASSVEDYYEQYF. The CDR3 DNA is TGTGCCAGCAGTGTGGAGGATTACTACGAGCAGTACTTC.

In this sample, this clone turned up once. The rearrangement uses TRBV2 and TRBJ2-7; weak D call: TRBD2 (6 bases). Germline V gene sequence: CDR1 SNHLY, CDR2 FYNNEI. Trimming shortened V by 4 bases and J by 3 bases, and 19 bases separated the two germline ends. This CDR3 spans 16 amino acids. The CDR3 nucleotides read TGTGCCAGCAGTGCCCTACTGACTAGTATAAACTACGAGCAGTACTTC. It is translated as CASSALLTSINYEQYF.

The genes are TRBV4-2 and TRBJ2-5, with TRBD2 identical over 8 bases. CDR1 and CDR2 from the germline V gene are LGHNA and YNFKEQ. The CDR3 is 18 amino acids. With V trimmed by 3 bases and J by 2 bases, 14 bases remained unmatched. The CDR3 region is CASSHLSGRGELQETQYF. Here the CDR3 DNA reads TGTGCCAGCAGCCATCTAAGCGGGAGAGGGGAACTACAAGAGACCCAGTACTTC.

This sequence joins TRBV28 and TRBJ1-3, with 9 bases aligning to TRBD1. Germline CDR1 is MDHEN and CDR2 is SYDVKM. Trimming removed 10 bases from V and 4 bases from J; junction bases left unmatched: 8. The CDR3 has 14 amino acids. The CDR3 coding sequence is TGTGCCACCTGGACAGGGGCCACCGGAAACACCATATATTTT. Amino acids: CATWTGATGNTIYF.